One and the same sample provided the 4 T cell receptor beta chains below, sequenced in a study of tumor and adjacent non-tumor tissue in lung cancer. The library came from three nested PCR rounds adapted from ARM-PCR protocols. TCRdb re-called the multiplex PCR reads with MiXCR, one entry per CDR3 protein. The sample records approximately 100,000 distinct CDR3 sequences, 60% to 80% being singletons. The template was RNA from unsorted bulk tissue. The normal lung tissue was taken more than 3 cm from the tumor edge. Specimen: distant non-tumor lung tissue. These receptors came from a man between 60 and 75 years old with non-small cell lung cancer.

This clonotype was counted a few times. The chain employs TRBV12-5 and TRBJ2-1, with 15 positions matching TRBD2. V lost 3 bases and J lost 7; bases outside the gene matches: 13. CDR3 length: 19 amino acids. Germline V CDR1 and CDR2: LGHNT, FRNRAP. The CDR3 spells CASGFWGTSGRLKTNEQFF. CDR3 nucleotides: TGTGCTAGTGGTTTTTGGGGGACTAGCGGGAGGTTGAAGACGAATGAGCAGTTCTTC.

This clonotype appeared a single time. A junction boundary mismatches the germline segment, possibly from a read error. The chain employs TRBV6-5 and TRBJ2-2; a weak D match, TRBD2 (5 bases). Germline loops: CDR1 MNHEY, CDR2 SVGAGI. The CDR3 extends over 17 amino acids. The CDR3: CASSYSARIIFTGELYF. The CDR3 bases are TGTGCCAGCAGCTACTCGGCCAGGATCATTTTCACCGGGGAGCTGTATTTT.

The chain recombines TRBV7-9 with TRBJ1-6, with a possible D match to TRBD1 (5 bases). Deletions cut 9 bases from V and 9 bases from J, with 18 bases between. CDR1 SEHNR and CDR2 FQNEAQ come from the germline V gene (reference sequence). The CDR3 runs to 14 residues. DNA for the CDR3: TGTGCCAGTAGCCCTACCGGGGGGAGTTCACCCCTCCACTTT. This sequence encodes CASSPTGGSSPLHF.

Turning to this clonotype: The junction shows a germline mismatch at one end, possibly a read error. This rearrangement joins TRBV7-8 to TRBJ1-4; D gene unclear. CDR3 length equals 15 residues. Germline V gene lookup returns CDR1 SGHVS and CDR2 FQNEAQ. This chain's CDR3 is CARSSDEATNEKLFF. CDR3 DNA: TGTGCCAGAAGCTCCGATGAGGCAACTAATGAAAAACTGTTTTTT.